These 9 T cell receptor beta chains share one sample of origin, sequenced in a study of blood T cell repertoires in COVID-19 (dated by TCRdb to 2020 to 2022). Receptor amplification or capture employed the immunoSEQ multiplex PCR assay. TCRdb retrieved this table from immuneACCESS and kept in-frame rearrangements only. Not all clones are present; in checked studies, unresolved V genes account for under half, and no reason is known for the remainder. This sample comprises about 260,000 clones, roughly 87% of them detected only once. Approximately 0.7% of the sample goes to the ten largest clones. The sample consisted of peripheral blood. These receptors originate from a human donor in a cohort sampled during active COVID-19.

The chain joins TRBV5-1 to TRBJ1-5; no definite D call. V was trimmed by 4 bases and J by 5 bases, leaving 16 bases between them. CDR1 and CDR2 (germline): SGHRS, YFSETQ. CDR3 length equals 15 residues. In DNA, the CDR3 is TGCGCCAGCAGCGTGAACGGGGAGCGGCATCAGCCCCAGCATTTT. Protein product: CASSVNGERHQPQHF.

The chain employs TRBV24-1 and TRBJ2-3; TRBD1 matches 9 bases. Trimming removed 3 bases from V and 3 bases from J; junction bases left unmatched: 6. Per the germline V gene, CDR1 is KGHDR and CDR2 is SFDVKD. The CDR3 runs 16 residues. CDR3 residues: CATSDQKTGGTDTQYF. In DNA, the CDR3 is TGTGCCACCAGTGATCAAAAGACAGGGGGGACAGATACGCAGTATTTT.

The chain recombines TRBV4-2 with TRBJ2-1; TRBD2 agrees at 7 bases. From germline, CDR1 is LGHNA and CDR2 YNFKEQ. The CDR3 spans 14 residues. V trimming: 1 base; J trimming: 9 bases; junction bases outside the gene matches: 6. The CDR3 sequence: CASSQVGTIGEQFF. CDR3 nucleotide sequence: TGTGCCAGCAGCCAAGTCGGGACTATAGGTGAGCAGTTCTTC.

The chain has TRBV13 and TRBJ2-2, with D maybe TRBD2 (5 bases). The CDR3 runs to 15 residues. V was clipped by 0 bases and J by 5 bases, with 10 bases between them. CDR1 PRHDT and CDR2 FYEKMQ come from the germline V gene (reference sequence). Here the CDR3 reads CASSLGGGGTGELFF. CDR3 nucleotides: TGTGCCAGCAGCTTAGGCGGAGGTGGAACCGGGGAGCTGTTTTTT.

V gene TRBV28 combines with J gene TRBJ2-7, with 7 bases lining up with TRBD2. The germline V gene encodes CDR1 MDHEN and CDR2 SYDVKM. After removal of 6 bases from V and 2 bases from J, the junction contained 13 bases not matched to a gene. There are 16 residues in the CDR3. The CDR3 reads CASRAGVPSSPYEQYF. The CDR3 nucleotides are TGTGCCAGCAGGGCGGGGGTCCCTTCCTCTCCCTACGAGCAGTACTTC.

This chain connects TRBV18 to TRBJ1-2; D may be TRBD1 (5 bases). The CDR3 totals 16 residues. V shed 2 bases and J shed 2 bases, with 15 bases lying between them. Germline-derived CDR1 and CDR2 are KGHSH and LQKENI. As DNA, the CDR3 is TGTGCCAGCTCACCAGAGGCTCGACAGTCGAACTATGGCTACACCTTC. It codes for CASSPEARQSNYGYTF. The full variable domain, its missing parts supplied by reference TRBV18 and TRBJ1-2, is NAGVMQNPRHLVRRRGQEARLRCSPMKGHSHVYWYRQLPEEGLKFMVYLQKENIIDESGMPKERFSAEFPKEGPSILRIQQVVRGDSAAYFCASSPEARQSNYGYTFGSGTRLTVV.

The chain links TRBV28 to TRBJ1-2; tentatively, D is TRBD1 (6 bases). Trimming stripped 5 bases from V and 4 bases from J, with 20 bases between. The CDR3 totals 16 residues. Germline-derived CDR1 and CDR2 are MDHEN and SYDVKM. The CDR3 sequence: CASSPPGGVGSYGYTF. The CDR3 DNA sequence: TGTGCCAGCAGTCCTCCGGGGGGCGTAGGCTCCTATGGCTACACCTTC.

The chain uses TRBV18 and TRBJ1-1, with 8 bases identical to TRBD1. J lost 6 bases, V lost 3 bases, and 3 bases had no gene match. CDR3 length equals 13 residues. Germline V lookup: CDR1 KGHSH, CDR2 LQKENI. This CDR3 is CASSPGQEAEAFF. CDR3 in DNA: TGTGCCAGCTCACCGGGACAGGAAGCTGAAGCTTTCTTT.

This chain uses TRBV4-1 with TRBJ2-7; D possibly corresponds to TRBD2 (6 bases). The CDR3 is made up of 16 amino acids. V lost 2 bases, J lost 7 bases, and 21 bases lay in between. Germline CDR1 is MGHRA and CDR2 is YSYEKL. CDR3 coding DNA: TGCGCCAGCAGCCAAAAGGGGTCAATCGGGACTGCTGAGCAGTACTTC. Residues: CASSQKGSIGTAEQYF.